This T cell receptor beta chain was found in a study of blood T cell repertoires in COVID-19. The data were produced by immunoSEQ multiplex PCR, yet TCRdb's version contains in-frame clones alone and is incomplete. The sample records more than 150,000 clones, approximately 90% being singletons. The CDR3 contains 16 residues. Germline assignment: CDR1 WNHNN and CDR2 SYGVQD (reference sequence). The V end was cut by 3 bases, the J end by 3 bases, with 12 bases between. Sequencing was carried out using peripheral blood. The receptor was isolated from a woman aged 40 to 50 with acute or convalescent COVID-19. This chain connects TRBV10-1 to TRBJ1-6; possibly TRBD1 for D (5 bases). The CDR3 sequence: CASSDRVISYNSPLHF. CDR3 DNA: TGCGCCAGCAGTGACAGGGTTATCAGCTATAATTCACCCCTCCACTTT.